This T cell receptor (beta chain) emerged from a study of T cell responses to AZD1222 COVID-19 vaccine. The protocol was immunoSEQ multiplex PCR, while the TCRdb copy is restricted to in-frame clones and leaves out a portion. The sample lists around 130,000 clones, about 86% seen once, with around 12% in the top ten. The sample here was peripheral blood, taken on day 0 of AZD1222 vaccination. The sequence was collected from an adult in good health.

The chain's CDR3 is CASSRPGSLAKNIQYF. The DNA for the CDR3 is TGCGCCAGCAGCCGGCCAGGGTCTCTAGCCAAAAACATTCAGTACTTC. The J gene is TRBJ2-4, the V gene TRBV5-1; D possibly corresponds to TRBD1 (5 bases). Trimming pared 4 bases from V and 0 bases from J, leaving 14 bases between. This CDR3 is built from 16 residues. In germline, CDR1 is SGHRS, CDR2 YFSETQ.